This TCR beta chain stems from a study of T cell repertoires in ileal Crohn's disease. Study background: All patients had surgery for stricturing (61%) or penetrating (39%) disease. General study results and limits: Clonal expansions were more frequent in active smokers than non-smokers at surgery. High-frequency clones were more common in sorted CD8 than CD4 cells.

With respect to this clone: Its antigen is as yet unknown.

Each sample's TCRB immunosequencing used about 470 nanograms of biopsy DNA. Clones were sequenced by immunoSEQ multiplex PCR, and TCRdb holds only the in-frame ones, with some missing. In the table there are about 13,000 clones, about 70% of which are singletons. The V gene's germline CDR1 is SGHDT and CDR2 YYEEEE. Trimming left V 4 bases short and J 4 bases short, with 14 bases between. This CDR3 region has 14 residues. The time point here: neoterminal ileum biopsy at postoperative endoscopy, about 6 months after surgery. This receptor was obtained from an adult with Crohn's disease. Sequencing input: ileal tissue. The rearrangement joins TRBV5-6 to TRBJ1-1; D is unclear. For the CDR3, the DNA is TGTGCCAGCAGCGCGGCGAAAGTTGTCACTGAAGCTTTCTTT. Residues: CASSAAKVVTEAFF.